This TCR beta chain came from a study of blood T cells in healthy people across ages. About the study: Every two T cells gave about one barcoded beta molecule via template switching. Study conclusions and caveats: A roughly linear age-dependent decrease characterized TCR beta diversity per million T cells. Unsorted PBMCs ruled out conclusive naive versus antigen-experienced comparison.

The CDR3 extends over 15 amino acids. V was trimmed by 4 bases and J by 11 bases, leaving 22 bases between them. Germline CDR1 SGHTA, CDR2 FQGNSA. Through a sample-barcoded 5' primer and a J-beta primer mix, a second PCR was run for roughly 6 to 11 cycles. TCRdb ran MiXCR on the 5' RACE reads and lists one entry per CDR3 protein. The sample carries 1.5 million to 2 million distinct CDR3 sequences, roughly 52% recorded once. In the case of this clonotype: What it binds is unknown.

The receptor was isolated from a middle-aged woman in good health. V is TRBV7-2 and J is TRBJ2-3, with D possibly called TRBD1 or TRBD2 (6 bases each). Sequenced sample: blood. The CDR3 region has the DNA TGTGCCAGCAGCTACAGCGGGCCTCCAGGGGATGAGCAGTATTTT. As protein: CASSYSGPPGDEQYF.